This TCR beta chain was recovered during a study of metastatic and nonmetastatic thyroid tumors. In the study overall: Repertoire comparison spanned blood and tumor or nodule tissue of malignant and benign thyroid patients. Study-wide results and limits: As reported, TCR beta diversity in blood and tumor was significantly higher in malignant thyroid tumors than in benign nodules.

On this clone itself: Antigen unknown. The junction and the germline gene differ at one end; a read error may be behind it.

The CDR3 totals 13 residues. Germline CDR1 reads SGHRS; CDR2 reads YFSETQ. Original analysis: The study took CDR3 differences across clinicopathological groups and made a distant-metastasis classifier for papillary thyroid cancer from them. TCRdb reassembled clones from the PCR reads with MiXCR. TCRdb, not the authors, supplied the V and J calls. Of some 16,000 clones listed, approximately 12% are singletons. Before thyroid surgery, none of the patients had received any treatment. The sequenced sample consisted of tumor tissue. This receptor was taken from a female donor with papillary thyroid cancer or a benign thyroid nodule (not recorded which). Some clones in this sample may be carry-over from other donors' samples. The chain combines TRBV5-1 with TRBJ2-1; D remains ambiguous. The CDR3 nucleotides are TGCGCCAGCAGCTTGGAGACCCAAAATGTGCAGTTCTTC. Translated, it gives CASSLETQNVQFF.